This record concerns one T cell receptor (beta chain) sequence. The junction shows a germline mismatch at one end, possibly a read error. The donors, healthy adults who were HIV-negative, had experienced no recent acute infections or vaccinations. The CD4+ fraction was divided into a CD45RA+ naive subset and a CD45RA-negative memory subset. These data originate in a study of shared clonotypes between healthy human individuals. The CDR3 consists of 14 residues. Germline V gene lookup returns CDR1 GTSNPN and CDR2 SVGIG (reference sequence). The method was immunoSEQ multiplex PCR; TCRdb's version includes in-frame clones alone and lacks a portion of them. Of millions of clones in the sample, 95% were seen once.

This receptor was obtained from a man aged 18 to 30 in good health. Specimen: naive CD4+ T cells sorted from blood. This sample's subset: CD45RA+ positively selected. The chain links TRBV30 to TRBJ1-2; 10 positions match TRBD1. CDR3: CAWSVSWDRGSSGF. CDR3 in DNA: TGTGCCTGGAGTGTATCATGGGACAGGGGCTCCTCGGGCTTC.